These 17 T cell receptor beta chains originate from one sample sequenced in a study of blood T cell repertoires in COVID-19. The protocol was immunoSEQ multiplex PCR, while the TCRdb copy is restricted to in-frame clones and leaves out a portion. The profile shows 100,000 to 150,000 clones, over 75% of them singletons. The sample was peripheral blood. The receptors here all came from a man aged 50-60 years with acute or convalescent COVID-19.

The chain uses TRBV3-1 (or the pseudogene TRBV3-2) and TRBJ2-2; 8 nucleotides align to TRBD2. In germline, CDR1 is LGHDT, CDR2 YNNKEL (reference sequence). This CDR3 is built from 15 residues. The V segment lost 8 bases and the J segment 2 bases; nucleotides outside the gene matches: 7. The CDR3 DNA follows: TGTGCCAGCCAGCTTAGCGGGACTAACACCGGGGAGCTGTTTTTT. This sequence encodes CASQLSGTNTGELFF.

The rearrangement joins TRBV13 to TRBJ2-3; 8 bases are shared with TRBD2. Germline values: CDR1 PRHDT, CDR2 FYEKMQ (reference sequence). The CDR3 has 15 amino acids. Trimming at V came to 4 bases and at J to 4 bases, leaving 7 bases not matched to a gene. CDR3 coding DNA: TGTGCCAGCAGCTCAGGGACTAGGATGGCAGATACGCAGTATTTT. Protein: CASSSGTRMADTQYF.

CDR3 nucleotide sequence: TGTGCCAGCAGCTTAAAGGAGGGGCATGGCTACACCTTC. Translating gives CASSLKEGHGYTF. The V and J genes are TRBV11-2 and TRBJ1-2, with D perhaps TRBD1 (5 bases). Trimming shortened V by 2 bases and J by 6 bases, and 10 bases separated the two germline ends. The CDR3 contains 13 residues. The germline CDR1 and CDR2 sequences are SGHAT and FQNNGV.

The sample holds a few counts of this clone. The chain has TRBV24-1 and TRBJ2-1, with 9 bases lining up with TRBD1. This CDR3 is built from 16 residues. V trimming: 5 bases; J trimming: 6 bases; junction bases outside the gene matches: 10. Germline V gene lookup returns CDR1 KGHDR and CDR2 SFDVKD. CDR3 residues: CATSGTWDRVPNEQFF. CDR3 in DNA: TGTGCCACCAGTGGGACTTGGGACAGGGTCCCCAATGAGCAGTTCTTC.

The rearrangement uses TRBV6-5 and TRBJ2-7; 8 nucleotides align to TRBD1. Germline V gene sequence: CDR1 MNHEY, CDR2 SVGAGI. This CDR3 region has 13 residues. V lost 6 bases, J lost 1 base, and 2 bases stayed unmatched. The CDR3 DNA sequence: TGTGCCAGCAGAGGACAGGGATCCTACGAGCAGTACTTC. Translated: CASRGQGSYEQYF.

The genes are TRBV18 and TRBJ2-1; unclear D gene. The CDR3 runs to 15 residues. Germline V gene lookup returns CDR1 KGHSH and CDR2 LQKENI. The V end lost 0 bases, the J end lost 2 bases, and 8 bases lay between the germline ends. CDR3: CASSPPGGTYNEQFF. The CDR3 DNA is TGTGCCAGCTCACCACCAGGCGGAACCTACAATGAGCAGTTCTTC.

This clone was observed once. The chain has TRBV2 and TRBJ2-7; 11 bases match TRBD1. The CDR3 is 15 amino acids. CDR1 SNHLY and CDR2 FYNNEI come from the germline V gene. Losses at the gene ends were 9 bases for V and 3 bases for J; bases not matched to a gene: 10. CDR3 loop: CARQDSGTGGYEQYF. DNA of the CDR3: TGTGCCAGGCAAGACTCCGGGACAGGGGGCTACGAGCAGTACTTC.

The chain couples TRBV27 to TRBJ1-1; D might be TRBD1 (6 bases). Trimming took off 4 bases at V and 5 bases at J, with 11 bases between the two ends. Germline V gene lookup returns CDR1 MNHEY and CDR2 SMNVEV (reference sequence). The CDR3 has 13 amino acids. CDR3 DNA sequence: TGTGCCAGCAGTTACGCAGGGGTGACTGAAGCTTTCTTT. Translated, it gives CASSYAGVTEAFF.

This chain connects TRBV28 to TRBJ1-5; 7 nucleotides align to TRBD1. V was pared by 2 bases and J by 6 bases, with 1 base of the junction left unmatched. Germline CDR1 and CDR2: MDHEN and SYDVKM. This CDR3 is built from 13 residues. The CDR3: CASSLQGGQPQHF. CDR3 bases: TGTGCCAGCAGTTTACAGGGGGGTCAGCCCCAGCATTTT.

The V call is TRBV6-5, the J call TRBJ1-2; the D gene is possibly TRBD1 (6 bases). Trimming cost V 6 bases and J 0 bases, with 11 bases left between them. This CDR3 is built from 14 residues. Germline lookup yields CDR1 MNHEY and CDR2 SVGAGI. CDR3 bases: TGTGCCAGCAGACCCGACAGGCCTAACTATGGCTACACCTTC. It specifies CASRPDRPNYGYTF.

The rearrangement uses TRBV6-4 and TRBJ2-1; TRBD1 matches at 8 bases. After removal of 8 bases from V and 1 base from J, the junction contained 4 bases not matched to a gene. The CDR3 contains 14 residues. The V gene's germline CDR1 is MRHNA and CDR2 SNTAGT. The CDR3 sequence: CASGRGLSYNEQFF. In DNA, the CDR3 is TGTGCCAGCGGCAGGGGGCTGTCCTACAATGAGCAGTTCTTC.

This clone was observed a handful of times. CDR3: CASSHGAGQGAKQYF. CDR3 DNA sequence: TGCGCCAGCAGCCATGGCGCAGGACAGGGGGCGAAGCAGTACTTC. The chain recombines TRBV4-1 with TRBJ2-7; TRBD1 aligns across 11 bases. The CDR3 is made up of 15 amino acids. Germline V gene data show CDR1 as MGHRA and CDR2 as YSYEKL. V lost 3 bases, J lost 8 bases, and 9 bases stayed unmatched.

The chain couples TRBV5-6 to TRBJ2-5; 11 nucleotides line up with TRBD2. This CDR3 spans 16 amino acids. Per germline, CDR1 SGHDT and CDR2 YYEEEE. V shed 2 bases and J 5 bases; nucleotides not matched to a gene: 8. CDR3 amino acids: CASSLRLAGSLETQYF. The DNA of the CDR3 is TGTGCCAGCAGCTTAAGACTAGCGGGATCGCTGGAGACCCAGTACTTC.

The V call is TRBV30, the J call TRBJ2-1; D is perhaps TRBD1 (6 bases). Germline V gene lookup returns CDR1 GTSNPN and CDR2 SVGIG (reference sequence). V shed 3 bases and J shed 0 bases, with 15 bases lying between them. This CDR3 has 16 residues. Here the CDR3 reads CAWRDRTGSSYNEQFF. CDR3 DNA sequence: TGTGCCTGGAGAGACAGGACGGGAAGCTCCTACAATGAGCAGTTCTTC. The full variable domain, completed using reference TRBV30 and TRBJ2-1, is SQTIHQWPATLVQPVGSPLSLECTVEGTSNPNLYWYRQAAGRGLQLLFYSVGIGQISSEVPQNLSASRPQDRQFILSSKKLLLSDSGFYLCAWRDRTGSSYNEQFFGPGTRLTVL.

The chain joins TRBV5-1 to TRBJ2-3; D is possibly TRBD1 (5 bases). The ends were cut back, 1 base at V and 2 bases at J, with 11 bases in the middle. CDR1 and CDR2 (germline): SGHRS, YFSETQ. The CDR3 length is 15 residues. The DNA for the CDR3 is TGCGCCAGCAGCTTGTTAGGGGTCGCCACAGATACGCAGTATTTT. It is translated as CASSLLGVATDTQYF.

V gene TRBV28 combines with J gene TRBJ2-4; 8 nucleotides line up with TRBD1. V trimming: 3 bases; J trimming: 9 bases; junction bases outside the gene matches: 7. In germline, CDR1 is MDHEN, CDR2 SYDVKM. CDR3 length: 14 residues. The CDR3 sequence: CASSLPGGAGIQYF. The CDR3 region has the DNA TGTGCCAGCAGTTTGCCAGGGGGCGCTGGCATTCAGTACTTC.

The chain uses TRBV28 and TRBJ2-2, with D possibly being TRBD2 (5 bases). Trimming pared 3 bases from V and 7 bases from J, leaving 9 bases between. Germline CDR1 reads MDHEN; CDR2 reads SYDVKM. This CDR3 is built from 13 residues. The CDR3 reads CASSFRAGGELFF. CDR3 nucleotide sequence: TGTGCCAGCAGTTTTCGGGCGGGCGGGGAGCTGTTTTTT.